This T cell receptor beta chain derives from a study of OX40 agonist ivuxolimab in advanced cancers. Study in general: Dose-escalation patients had hepatocellular carcinoma, melanoma, renal cell or head and neck cancer.

The data were produced by immunoSEQ multiplex PCR, yet TCRdb's version contains in-frame clones alone and is incomplete. The sample lists more than 45,000 clones; roughly 85% were seen once. Blood specimens came from baseline, cycle 4 day 1, and cycle 7 day 1. In its sample, this clone was seen once. Specimen: CD4+ or CD8+ T cells sorted from blood, collected in a trial of the OX40 agonist ivuxolimab. The receptor was isolated from an adult with an advanced solid tumor such as melanoma, head and neck, liver or kidney cancer.

The chain's CDR3 is CASSPGASGSLTDTQYF. DNA of the CDR3: TGTGCCAGCTCACCTGGCGCTAGCGGGAGTCTCACAGATACGCAGTATTTT. V and J are TRBV18 and TRBJ2-3; the match to TRBD2 covers 10 bases. Trimming at V came to 3 bases and at J to 2 bases, leaving 8 bases not matched to a gene. Germline assignment: CDR1 KGHSH and CDR2 LQKENI. The CDR3 runs 17 residues.